These T cell receptor beta chains were read from a single sample in a study of T cells after yellow fever vaccination. TCRdb re-called the 5' RACE reads through MiXCR, storing one row per CDR3 protein. The profile shows a few hundred thousand distinct CDR3 sequences, about a sixth of them singletons. This material consisted of PBMCs, taken roughly 5 days after the first yellow fever vaccination. All receptors come from a young man who received the YFV17D yellow fever vaccine. Both conserved end residues are part of each CDR3. D genes are given only for firm matches. The size field is filled for only some rows; it gives once, few, many or a size class.

len,d_gene,v_gene,abundance,j_gene,CDR3aa,CDR3nt
17,TRBD1,TRBV4-1,-,TRBJ1-3,CASSQLTGTGSGNTIYF,TGCGCCAGCAGCCAGCTTACAGGGACAGGCTCTGGAAACACCATATATTTT
16,-,TRBV27,-,TRBJ1-4,CASSLDLRGADEKLFF,TGTGCCAGCAGTTTAGATCTTCGGGGGGCAGATGAAAAACTGTTTTTT
14,-,TRBV20-1,-,TRBJ2-3,CSARPRSTADTQYF,TGCAGTGCAAGACCAAGGTCTACAGCGGATACGCAGTATTTT
16,-,TRBV5-1,-,TRBJ1-2,CASSPRVGGTDYGYTF,TGCGCCAGCAGCCCTCGGGTTGGGGGGACGGACTATGGCTACACCTTC
15,-,TRBV12-3/TRBV12-4,few,TRBJ2-3,CASSLGTVYADTQYF,TGTGCCAGCAGCCTAGGGACGGTCTACGCAGATACGCAGTATTTT
12,-,TRBV6-5,-,TRBJ1-1,CASSLNRVAAFF,TGTGCCAGCAGTTTAAACAGGGTTGCAGCTTTCTTT
17,TRBD2,TRBV9,-,TRBJ2-3,CASSSSSGGSSTDTQYF,TGTGCCAGCAGCAGCAGTAGCGGGGGCTCCAGCACAGATACGCAGTATTTT
14,-,TRBV4-1,few,TRBJ2-7,CASSQRPDPDEQYF,TGCGCCAGCAGCCAACGGCCAGACCCTGACGAGCAGTACTTC
14,-,TRBV4-3,few,TRBJ1-2,CASSQAHSRAGYTF,TGCGCCAGCAGCCAGGCTCATTCTAGAGCTGGCTACACCTTC
16,TRBD2,TRBV15,few,TRBJ2-7,CATSRGRSGGAYEQYF,TGTGCCACCAGCAGAGGCAGGAGCGGGGGGGCCTACGAGCAGTACTTC
15,TRBD1,TRBV6-5,-,TRBJ2-7,CASSYSGTGDYEQYF,TGTGCCAGCAGTTACTCAGGGACAGGGGACTACGAGCAGTACTTC
15,-,TRBV24-1,-,TRBJ2-6,CATSDLPPGANVLTF,TGTGCCACCAGTGATTTGCCACCCGGGGCCAACGTCCTGACTTTC
15,-,TRBV4-3,-,TRBJ2-7,CASSQIAGTSGEQYF,TGCGCCAGCAGCCAAATCGCAGGGACTTCGGGCGAGCAGTACTTC
15,TRBD2,TRBV7-2,few,TRBJ2-1,CASRVRLAGYNEQFF,TGTGCCAGCAGGGTCCGACTAGCGGGCTACAATGAGCAGTTCTTC
15,-,TRBV20-1,many,TRBJ2-5,CSARDAGQDQETQYF,TGCAGTGCTAGAGATGCTGGACAAGACCAAGAGACCCAGTACTTC
14,-,TRBV12-3/TRBV12-4,-,TRBJ1-5,CASSQNRVRQPQHF,TGTGCCAGCAGTCAAAACAGGGTGCGGCAGCCCCAGCATTTT
17,-,TRBV5-1,few,TRBJ2-1,CASSLGAGRSSYNEQFF,TGCGCCAGCAGCTTGGGGGCAGGGCGGAGCTCCTACAATGAGCAGTTCTTC
14,TRBD1,TRBV7-9,-,TRBJ1-2,CASSLTDRVNGYTF,TGTGCCAGCAGCTTAACGGACAGGGTAAATGGCTACACCTTC
14,-,TRBV7-2,-,TRBJ1-1,CASRWTDIRTEAFF,TGTGCCAGCCGGTGGACAGACATAAGAACTGAAGCTTTCTTT
15,-,TRBV27,few,TRBJ2-7,CASSLSPAGTYEQYF,TGTGCCAGCAGTTTATCGCCCGCAGGAACCTACGAGCAGTACTTC